A selection of T cell receptor beta chains follows, all from one sample in a study of T cells in Graves' hyperthyroidism and ophthalmopathy. TCRdb reprocessed the multiplex PCR reads via MiXCR and lists one record per CDR3 protein. The sample comprises hundreds of thousands of distinct CDR3 sequences, about 14% of which are singletons, and around 28% rests with the top ten. The specimen was blood. These receptor sequences come from a man aged 50-60 years with Graves' ophthalmopathy. The CDR3 runs from the conserved cysteine through the conserved F or W. The D gene is left open where the match is weak. Part of the rows lack a size; the others show once, few, many or a class for expanded clones.

CDR3 protein: CASSLSPTSEYTDTQYF
CDR3 DNA: TGTGCCAGCAGTTTATCCCCTACTAGCGAATACACAGATACGCAGTATTTT
clone size: few
CDR3 length: 17
D gene: TRBD2
J gene: TRBJ2-3
V gene: TRBV27

CDR3 protein: CAWSVGLPGETQYF
CDR3 DNA: TGTGCCTGGAGTGTGGGACTACCGGGGGAGACCCAGTACTTC
clone size: many
CDR3 length: 14
D gene: TRBD2
J gene: TRBJ2-5
V gene: TRBV30

CDR3 protein: CASSAPSSYNEQFF
CDR3 DNA: TGTGCCAGCAGTGCACCAAGCTCCTACAATGAGCAGTTCTTC
clone size: many
CDR3 length: 14
D gene: -
J gene: TRBJ2-1
V gene: TRBV2

CDR3 protein: CASSTLRTSGRHTGELFF
CDR3 DNA: TGTGCCAGCAGTACCCTACGGACTAGCGGGAGGCACACCGGGGAGCTGTTTTTT
clone size: many
CDR3 length: 18
D gene: TRBD2
J gene: TRBJ2-2
V gene: TRBV28

CDR3 protein: CASSYVRGGHSPLHF
CDR3 DNA: TGTGCCAGCAGTTATGTGAGGGGAGGGCATTCACCCCTCCACTTT
clone size: few
CDR3 length: 15
D gene: -
J gene: TRBJ1-6
V gene: TRBV6-1

CDR3 protein: CASSALGTSGSHEQFF
CDR3 DNA: TGTGCCAGCAGCGCCCTCGGGACTAGCGGGAGCCATGAGCAGTTCTTC
clone size: many
CDR3 length: 16
D gene: TRBD2
J gene: TRBJ2-1
V gene: TRBV7-8

CDR3 protein: CASRSALLAKNTGELFF
CDR3 DNA: TGTGCCAGCAGATCAGCCTTACTAGCGAAAAACACCGGGGAGCTGTTTTTT
clone size: few
CDR3 length: 17
D gene: TRBD2
J gene: TRBJ2-2
V gene: TRBV11-2

CDR3 protein: CASSPGKGRTNTEAFF
CDR3 DNA: TGTGCCAGCAGCCCAGGGAAAGGACGGACTAACACTGAAGCTTTCTTT
clone size: few
CDR3 length: 16
D gene: -
J gene: TRBJ1-1
V gene: TRBV11-2

CDR3 protein: CASSSLTGTGGGEAFF
CDR3 DNA: TGTGCCAGTAGTTCCTTGACCGGGACAGGGGGCGGTGAAGCTTTCTTT
clone size: many
CDR3 length: 16
D gene: TRBD1
J gene: TRBJ1-1
V gene: TRBV19

CDR3 protein: CASSIGQGALIQYF
CDR3 DNA: TGTGCCAGTAGTATAGGACAGGGGGCATTGATTCAGTACTTC
clone size: -
CDR3 length: 14
D gene: TRBD1
J gene: TRBJ2-4
V gene: TRBV19

CDR3 protein: CASSRALTGNTGELFF
CDR3 DNA: TGTGCCAGCTCACGGGCTTTGACAGGAAACACCGGGGAGCTGTTTTTT
clone size: few
CDR3 length: 16
D gene: -
J gene: TRBJ2-2
V gene: TRBV18

CDR3 protein: CASIVSGLTNSPLHF
CDR3 DNA: TGTGCCAGCATTGTGTCGGGACTGACTAATTCACCCCTCCACTTT
clone size: many
CDR3 length: 15
D gene: -
J gene: TRBJ1-6
V gene: TRBV12-3/TRBV12-4

CDR3 protein: CNAQLTAGVTDTQYF
CDR3 DNA: TGCAATGCCCAGTTGACGGCGGGAGTCACAGATACGCAGTATTTT
clone size: -
CDR3 length: 15
D gene: TRBD2
J gene: TRBJ2-3
V gene: TRBV20-1

CDR3 protein: CASSPRSGSSYEQYF
CDR3 DNA: TGTGCCAGCAGTCCCCGGAGCGGCAGCTCCTACGAGCAGTACTTC
clone size: many
CDR3 length: 15
D gene: -
J gene: TRBJ2-7
V gene: TRBV7-2

CDR3 protein: CATSREAGGYYEQYF
CDR3 DNA: TGTGCCACCAGCAGAGAGGCGGGAGGTTATTACGAGCAGTACTTC
clone size: many
CDR3 length: 15
D gene: TRBD2
J gene: TRBJ2-7
V gene: TRBV15

CDR3 protein: CATSGSPGEGGYEQYF
CDR3 DNA: TGTGCCACCAGTGGGAGCCCTGGAGAGGGGGGCTACGAGCAGTACTTC
clone size: -
CDR3 length: 16
D gene: -
J gene: TRBJ2-7
V gene: TRBV24-1

CDR3 protein: CASRAGGVEQFF
CDR3 DNA: TGTGCCAGCCGAGCGGGAGGAGTTGAGCAGTTCTTC
clone size: -
CDR3 length: 12
D gene: TRBD2
J gene: TRBJ2-1
V gene: TRBV2

CDR3 protein: CASTTAGGPGNEQFF
CDR3 DNA: TGTGCCAGCACCACAGCGGGAGGGCCGGGGAATGAGCAGTTCTTC
clone size: many
CDR3 length: 15
D gene: TRBD2
J gene: TRBJ2-1
V gene: TRBV5-6

CDR3 protein: CASSLNAGGRDSTDTQYF
CDR3 DNA: TGTGCCAGCAGTTTAAATGCGGGCGGGAGGGACAGCACAGATACGCAGTATTTT
clone size: -
CDR3 length: 18
D gene: TRBD2
J gene: TRBJ2-3
V gene: TRBV28

CDR3 protein: CSVEGPSGRYEQYF
CDR3 DNA: TGCAGCGTTGAAGGGCCCTCAGGCCGCTACGAGCAGTACTTC
clone size: many
CDR3 length: 14
D gene: -
J gene: TRBJ2-7
V gene: TRBV29-1

CDR3 protein: CSAPPGDTDTQYF
CDR3 DNA: TGCAGTGCCCCCCCCGGAGACACAGATACGCAGTATTTT
clone size: many
CDR3 length: 13
D gene: -
J gene: TRBJ2-3
V gene: TRBV20-1

CDR3 protein: CASSEVVEKLFF
CDR3 DNA: TGTGCCAGCAGTGAAGTGGTTGAAAAACTGTTTTTT
clone size: -
CDR3 length: 12
D gene: -
J gene: TRBJ1-4
V gene: TRBV12-3/TRBV12-4

CDR3 protein: CASSPLVKGAYYEQYF
CDR3 DNA: TGTGCCAGCAGCCCGTTAGTAAAAGGAGCCTACTACGAGCAGTACTTC
clone size: many
CDR3 length: 16
D gene: -
J gene: TRBJ2-7
V gene: TRBV11-2

CDR3 protein: CSAERQGRAFF
CDR3 DNA: TGCAGCGCTGAACGACAGGGGAGAGCTTTCTTT
clone size: -
CDR3 length: 11
D gene: TRBD1
J gene: TRBJ1-1
V gene: TRBV29-1

CDR3 protein: CSARADFTDTQYF
CDR3 DNA: TGCAGTGCTAGGGCAGACTTTACAGATACGCAGTATTTT
clone size: -
CDR3 length: 13
D gene: -
J gene: TRBJ2-3
V gene: TRBV20-1

CDR3 protein: CASSLPGARTGELFF
CDR3 DNA: TGTGCCAGCAGTTTACCGGGAGCGAGAACCGGGGAGCTGTTTTTT
clone size: many
CDR3 length: 15
D gene: -
J gene: TRBJ2-2
V gene: TRBV28

CDR3 protein: CASSLSADYGYTF
CDR3 DNA: TGTGCCAGCAGCTTATCGGCAGATTATGGCTACACCTTC
clone size: many
CDR3 length: 13
D gene: -
J gene: TRBJ1-2
V gene: TRBV11-2

CDR3 protein: CASRPDRGGNSPLHF
CDR3 DNA: TGTGCCAGCAGACCTGACAGGGGAGGCAATTCACCCCTCCACTTT
clone size: once
CDR3 length: 15
D gene: TRBD1
J gene: TRBJ1-6
V gene: TRBV28

CDR3 protein: CASSSTSGGGETQYF
CDR3 DNA: TGTGCCAGCAGCTCGACTAGCGGAGGAGGGGAGACCCAGTACTTC
clone size: many
CDR3 length: 15
D gene: TRBD2
J gene: TRBJ2-5
V gene: TRBV11-2

CDR3 protein: CASSESSGRAAETQYF
CDR3 DNA: TGTGCCAGCAGTGAATCTAGCGGGAGAGCGGCAGAGACCCAGTACTTC
clone size: few
CDR3 length: 16
D gene: TRBD2
J gene: TRBJ2-5
V gene: TRBV25-1

CDR3 protein: CSAGLSGRAYNEQFF
CDR3 DNA: TGCAGTGCGGGCCTCAGCGGGAGGGCCTACAATGAGCAGTTCTTC
clone size: -
CDR3 length: 15
D gene: TRBD2
J gene: TRBJ2-1
V gene: TRBV20-1

CDR3 protein: CASSQRHTDTQYF
CDR3 DNA: TGTGCCAGCAGCCAGAGGCACACAGATACGCAGTATTTT
clone size: many
CDR3 length: 13
D gene: -
J gene: TRBJ2-3
V gene: TRBV3-1

CDR3 protein: CSAPGLAGGYTDTQYF
CDR3 DNA: TGCAGCGCCCCGGGACTAGCGGGAGGGTACACAGATACGCAGTATTTT
clone size: -
CDR3 length: 16
D gene: TRBD2
J gene: TRBJ2-3
V gene: TRBV29-1

CDR3 protein: CASTTKGRRGEQFF
CDR3 DNA: TGTGCCAGCACAACAAAGGGGAGAAGGGGCGAGCAGTTCTTC
clone size: -
CDR3 length: 14
D gene: -
J gene: TRBJ2-1
V gene: TRBV28

CDR3 protein: CASSRPTGPNQPQHF
CDR3 DNA: TGTGCCAGTAGTAGACCTACAGGGCCCAATCAGCCCCAGCATTTT
clone size: few
CDR3 length: 15
D gene: -
J gene: TRBJ1-5
V gene: TRBV19

CDR3 protein: CASSSWGIQYF
CDR3 DNA: TGTGCCAGTAGTAGCTGGGGCATTCAGTACTTC
clone size: -
CDR3 length: 11
D gene: -
J gene: TRBJ2-4
V gene: TRBV19